These T cell receptor beta chains were read from a single sample in a study of cytomegalovirus exposure and HLA in healthy donors. Measured with immunoSEQ multiplex PCR; TCRdb has only the in-frame clones, and not every one. Of tens of thousands of clones in the sample, around 78% are singletons; the top ten hold over 0.5%. Sequencing was performed on PBMCs. The receptors originated from a man younger than 45 in good health and CMV-seronegative. The CDR3 runs from the conserved cysteine through the conserved F or W. D genes are given only for firm matches. The size of a clone is reported for some rows only, either as once, few or many, or as a class for expanded clones.

clone_size d_call j_call v_call cdr3_nt cdr3_aa
. . TRBJ2-3 TRBV11-3 TGTGCCAGCAGCCGTACGGAGGCGGGAATGGCAGATACGCAGTATTTT CASSRTEAGMADTQYF
. TRBD1 TRBJ1-2 TRBV27 TGTGCCAGCAGTTTTCGGACAGGGGGAGGCTACACCTTC CASSFRTGGGYTF
. . TRBJ1-5 TRBV6-1 TGTGCCAGCAGCGCCTCAGGGGTAACCGGTCAGCCCCAGCATTTT CASSASGVTGQPQHF
. TRBD1 TRBJ1-2 TRBV10-1 TGCGCCAGCGCCGCAGGGGGTGGCTACACCTTC CASAAGGGYTF
. . TRBJ2-3 TRBV5-1 TGCGCCAGCAGCTCTGGACAAAGCACAGATACGCAGTATTTT CASSSGQSTDTQYF
. TRBD2 TRBJ2-1 TRBV7-9 TGTGCCAGCAGACCAGCGGGGGGCAATGAGCAGTTCTTC CASRPAGGNEQFF
few TRBD2 TRBJ2-5 TRBV5-6 TGTGCCAGCAGCTCCAAAAGCGGGGCGTGGGTATCAGAGACCCAGTACTTC CASSSKSGAWVSETQYF
. TRBD1 TRBJ1-2 TRBV6-1 TGTGCCAGCAGTGGACAGGGATACTATGGCTACACCTTC CASSGQGYYGYTF
. . TRBJ1-5 TRBV7-9 TGTGCCAGCAGCTTAGGAGGCGCTACAAATCAGCCCCAGCATTTT CASSLGGATNQPQHF
. . TRBJ2-7 TRBV28 TGTGCCAGCAGTTTAGGGGGGTTAGGCTACGAGCAGTACTTC CASSLGGLGYEQYF
medium-sized . TRBJ1-1 TRBV5-1 TGCGCCAGCAGCCCTCGGGGGGCCAGCCATGCTGAAGCTTTCTTT CASSPRGASHAEAFF
once TRBD1 TRBJ2-3 TRBV4-2 TGTGCCAGCAGCCAAGAAGGGAGGACAGGGAGCAACACAGATACGCAGTATTTT CASSQEGRTGSNTDTQYF
. TRBD1 TRBJ2-1 TRBV27 TGTGCCAGCAGTTTGGGACAGGCAACCTACAATGAGCAGTTCTTC CASSLGQATYNEQFF
. TRBD1 TRBJ2-7 TRBV19 TGTGCCAGTAGTATTGACAGGGACTACGAGCAGTACTTC CASSIDRDYEQYF
. TRBD2 TRBJ2-1 TRBV11-2 TGTGCCAGCAGCCCACTGACTAGCGGGAGGTTAATCTTC CASSPLTSGRLIF
. . TRBJ2-3 TRBV18 TGTGCCAGCTCACCACTAAAGGGGGATACGCAGTATTTT CASSPLKGDTQYF
. . TRBJ1-2 TRBV11-2 TGTGCCAGCAGCTTAGGGCCCTCTCCCGACTATGGCTACACCTTC CASSLGPSPDYGYTF
. . TRBJ2-1 TRBV19 TGTGCCAGTAGTATTGGGGCAGTTGAGCGCAATGAGCAGTTCTTC CASSIGAVERNEQFF
. . TRBJ1-3 TRBV9 TGTGCCAGCGGTTCTTTGTCTCAGGGTGCTGGAAACACCATATATTTT CASGSLSQGAGNTIYF
. . TRBJ1-1 TRBV28 TGTGCCAGCAGTCCCGACGGGGGTGAAGCTTTCTTT CASSPDGGEAFF
. . TRBJ2-3 TRBV5-1 TGCGCCAGCAGTTCCGATCGAGTACAGGCAGATACGCAGTATTTT CASSSDRVQADTQYF
once . TRBJ1-2 TRBV4-2 TGTGCCAGCAGCCACGTAAACCAGGGCCACCTCTATGGCTACACCTTC CASSHVNQGHLYGYTF
. TRBD1 TRBJ2-7 TRBV11-2 TGTGCCAGCAGCTTAGTTGGGTTTATAGTGACAGGGCAAGAGCAGTACTTC CASSLVGFIVTGQEQYF
. TRBD2 TRBJ2-1 TRBV2 TGTGCCAGCAGTGTGGGCGGGAGCTCCTACAATGAGCAGTTCTTC CASSVGGSSYNEQFF
. TRBD2 TRBJ2-5 TRBV27 TGTGCCAGCAGTGCAAGCGGGGGTCATATGGCCCAGTACTTC CASSASGGHMAQYF
. TRBD1 TRBJ1-3 TRBV6-1 TGTGCCAGCAGTGGGACAGGGGGCTTCCAATTGAGCTCTGGAAACACCATATATTTT CASSGTGGFQLSSGNTIYF
. TRBD2 TRBJ2-1 TRBV27 TGTGCCAGCAGTTTGTCCCCTTCTACTAGCGGACTATACAATGAGCAGTTCTTC CASSLSPSTSGLYNEQFF
. . TRBJ2-3 TRBV7-2 TGTGCCAGCAGCTTAGGACAGCGGCAGTATTTT CASSLGQRQYF
. TRBD1 TRBJ1-1 TRBV19 TGTGCCAGTAGTTCTACAGGGGGCACTGAAGCTTTCTTT CASSSTGGTEAFF
. . TRBJ2-1 TRBV11-2 TGTGCCAGCAGCCCTAACTTGGGCTACCCGAGCTCCTACAATGAGCAGTTCTTC CASSPNLGYPSSYNEQFF
once TRBD1 TRBJ1-2 TRBV19 TGTGCCAGTAGTAGCGGGACAGACACTAACTATGGCTACACCTTC CASSSGTDTNYGYTF
. TRBD1 TRBJ2-2 TRBV9 TGTGCCAGCAGCATCGGGACAGGGTATGACACCGGGGAGCTGTTTTTT CASSIGTGYDTGELFF
once . TRBJ1-5 TRBV9 TGTGCCAGCAGCGTCTCTGGGGGCTCCGGGCCCCAGCATTTT CASSVSGGSGPQHF
. . TRBJ1-4 TRBV7-6 TGTGCCAGCAGCTTGGGGCAGGGTGGTGCAACTAATGAAAAACTGTTTTTT CASSLGQGGATNEKLFF
. TRBD1 TRBJ1-2 TRBV5-4 TGTGCCAGCAGCTCGGGACAGTATGGCTACACCTTC CASSSGQYGYTF
. . TRBJ1-4 TRBV6-5 TGTGCCAGCAGTGACAGTGAAAAACTGTTTTTT CASSDSEKLFF
few TRBD1 TRBJ1-4 TRBV6-5 TGTGCCAGCAGTGACGGGACAGGGTGGGAAAAACTGTTTTTT CASSDGTGWEKLFF
. TRBD1 TRBJ2-2 TRBV2 TGTGCCAGTTCTACAGGGGGCTACACCGGGGAGCTGTTTTTT CASSTGGYTGELFF
. . TRBJ1-2 TRBV7-2 TGTGCCAGCAGCTCCCACAGCACTAACTATGGCTACACCTTC CASSSHSTNYGYTF
. . TRBJ1-2 TRBV7-9 TGTGCCAGCAGCCCCCCAGGGAAAGAGGATGGCTACACCTTC CASSPPGKEDGYTF
. . TRBJ2-1 TRBV4-2 TGTGCCAGCAGCCAAGAGACGGCAGGGAATGAGCAGTTCTTC CASSQETAGNEQFF
. TRBD2 TRBJ2-3 TRBV7-6 TGTGCCAGCAGCTTTTCGGGAGGAGCCGCGAATACGCAGTATTTT CASSFSGGAANTQYF
. . TRBJ1-4 TRBV7-2 TGTGCCAGCAGCTTAGTCACAGGGAATGAAAAACTGTTTTTT CASSLVTGNEKLFF
. . TRBJ1-5 TRBV4-1 TGCGCCAGCAGCCAAGACCTAGGGGTTCTGAGCAATCAGCCCCAGCATTTT CASSQDLGVLSNQPQHF
. TRBD1 TRBJ1-2 TRBV7-9 TGTGCCAGCAGGACAGGGTATGGCTACACCTTC CASRTGYGYTF
. . TRBJ1-2 TRBV2 TGTGCCAGCAGTGAAGTGGCAGGGCTTGGTGGCTACACCTTC CASSEVAGLGGYTF